Here is one T cell receptor beta chain with its context. It was with unique molecular identifiers that the TCRbeta library was prepared. One entry per CDR3 protein, called by TCRdb with MiXCR from the PCR reads. Of nearly 550,000 distinct CDR3 sequences listed, 15% to 20% were seen once; the top ten hold 3.3%. Germline CDR1 reads KGHSH; CDR2 reads LQKENI. This CDR3 comprises 11 residues. V dropped 5 bases and J dropped 4 bases, with 5 bases sitting between them. This entry is derived from a study of T-cell reconstitution after alpha-beta-depleted transplantation in children. Specimen: PBMCs from the stem cell graft donor, collected from the stem cell graft. This clonotype originated in a human donor who donated a stem cell graft to a child with acute lymphoblastic leukemia. The chain carries TRBV18 and TRBJ2-5, with no clear D. The CDR3 region has the DNA TGTGCCAGCTCAAAGACAGAGACCCAGTACTTC. It is translated as CASSKTETQYF.